The 5 T cell receptor beta chains below come from one sample, sequenced in a study of human T cells and chemical hapten exposure. TCRdb re-called the RACE reads with MiXCR, one entry per CDR3 protein. This sample has some 79,000 distinct CDR3 sequences; approximately 8% occur once, and the top ten carry 1.5% to 1.9%. The time point denotes: patch test 1, 2 weeks after DPC sensitization. Sample treatment: therapeutic diphenylcyclopropenone sensitization with weekly scalp DPC. The sequenced sample was whole blood, obtained in connection with sensitization to the hapten diphenylcyclopropenone (DPC). Receptors were obtained from a woman in her 30s with alopecia areata. Some clones in this sample may be carry-over from other donors' samples.

On this clonotype: Just one base apart from a much larger clone, this may be a read error. The chain recombines TRBV19 with TRBJ2-2, with a possible D match to TRBD1 (6 bases). In germline, CDR1 is LNHDA, CDR2 SQIVND (reference sequence). The CDR3 consists of 16 residues. The CDR3 region is CASSRQVIANTGKLFF. For the CDR3, the DNA is TGTGCCAGTAGTAGACAGGTTATCGCGAACACCGGGAAGCTGTTTTTT.

There are a few counts of this clonotype. This chain uses TRBV7-9 with TRBJ1-1, with 9 bases matching TRBD1. This CDR3 contains 15 residues. Per the germline V gene, CDR1 is SEHNR and CDR2 is FQNEAQ (reference sequence). Unmatched junction bases numbered 8, after V lost 4 bases and J lost 5 bases. CDR3 nucleotides: TGTGCCAGCAGCTCCATGACAGGGGGAAGAACTGAAGCTTTCTTT. The encoded protein is CASSSMTGGRTEAFF.

About this clonotype: Being one base from a much bigger clone, this may be a read error. The V gene is TRBV6-5, the J gene TRBJ1-1; perhaps TRBD1 as D (5 bases). Per the germline V gene, CDR1 is MNHEY and CDR2 is SVGAGI. The CDR3 is 16 amino acids. The CDR3 is CTSSYSMYRHPGEAFF. CDR3 coding DNA: TGTACCAGCAGTTACTCGATGTATCGGCATCCAGGGGAAGCTTTCTTT.

The chain recombines TRBV18 with TRBJ1-1; D unresolved. Germline loops: CDR1 KGHSH, CDR2 LQKENI. The germline V and J ends were trimmed by 6 bases and 0 bases, with 8 bases remaining between them. The CDR3 loop spans 13 amino acids. Here the CDR3 DNA reads TGTGCCAGCTCCACCCGTATGAACACTGAAGCTTTCTTT. This gives the protein CASSTRMNTEAFF.

The rearrangement joins TRBV6-5 to TRBJ1-2; the D gene is possibly TRBD1 (6 bases). Germline V lookup: CDR1 MNHEY, CDR2 SVGAGI. Trimming stripped 6 bases from V and 6 bases from J, with 20 bases between. CDR3 size: 15 residues. CDR3 coding DNA: TGTGCCAGCAGCTACGTCGCGGGGGGCGACGATGGCTACACCTTC. It is translated as CASSYVAGGDDGYTF.